This T cell receptor beta chain was identified in a study of human T cells and chemical hapten exposure. Study details: Patch tests applied 0.01% DPC to the upper back, read at 6 days. The study's findings and limits: With alopecia, donors may have immune responses unlike healthy people's.

In its sample, this clonotype was seen many times. Its target is not known. Attachment of unique molecular identifiers to individual cDNA molecules was performed in the library. TCRdb reanalysed the RACE reads using MiXCR and keeps one entry per CDR3 protein. The sample lists a few hundred thousand distinct CDR3 sequences, roughly 4.8% seen once, with 2% to 2.5% in the top ten. The time point: patch test 1, 2 weeks after DPC sensitization. The sample's treatment: therapeutic diphenylcyclopropenone sensitization with weekly scalp DPC. It was from unfractionated whole blood that total RNA was extracted. This TCR was sampled from a woman between 45 and 65 years old with alopecia areata. Some clones in this sample may be carry-over from other donors' samples. The material was whole blood, obtained in connection with sensitization to the hapten diphenylcyclopropenone (DPC).

CDR3 sequence (DNA): TGTGCCACCAGCAGAGATCATGGGGCCGGGACTAATCAGCCCCAGCATTTT. Translation gives CATSRDHGAGTNQPQHF. The chain recombines TRBV15 with TRBJ1-5, with D possibly TRBD1 on 5 matching bases. CDR3 length: 17 residues. The germline gives CDR1 LNHNV, CDR2 YYDKDF (reference sequence). Trimming took off 0 bases at V and 4 bases at J, with 16 bases between the two ends.